The following is a TCR beta chain sequence with its context. Its matching antigen is unknown. This specimen belongs to a study of T cell responses to AZD1222 COVID-19 vaccine. The CDR3 runs to 16 residues. From germline, CDR1 is SGDLS and CDR2 YYNGEE. V gave up 3 bases and J gave up 9 bases; unmatched junction bases: 14. General study findings and limits: Spike-wide coverage was observed for vaccine-associated CD4 TCRs, with dominant responses at 160-218 and 743-854. Spike-specific TCR breadth and depth went up after people got two AZD1222 doses.

Produced via immunoSEQ multiplex PCR; TCRdb's table is partial and in-frame only. The sample records around 140,000 clones, around 90% being singletons. The sequences come from peripheral blood, collected 28 days after the second AZD1222 dose. The chain couples TRBV9 to TRBJ2-1; the match to TRBD2 covers 8 bases. The origin of this receptor is an adult who received the AZD1222 COVID-19 vaccine. CDR3 DNA sequence: TGTGCCAGCAGCGAAACTCCAGCGGGGGAGGTTTCTGAGCAGTTCTTC. Its translation: CASSETPAGEVSEQFF.